The clone carrying this TCR beta chain was observed a few times. Its target is unknown. Clinical symptoms, serum thyroxine, TRAb, thyroid ultrasound and orbital computed tomography informed diagnoses. These data are taken from a study of T cells in Graves' hyperthyroidism and ophthalmopathy. Points from the study as a whole: Model-based prediction identified ophthalmopathy a median around seven months prior to its onset. Blood also showed most of the thyroid clonotypes that were expanded above 0.001.

The CDR3 runs to 15 residues. Deletions cut 4 bases from V and 2 bases from J, with 13 bases between. Germline V CDR1 and CDR2: SGHDT, YYEEEE. The CDR3 regions of TCR beta were amplified from RNA transcripts. The primer set for the first-round RT-PCR of the TCR CDR3 was HTBI. MiXCR, run by TCRdb on the multiplex PCR reads, gives a single entry per CDR3 protein. The profile shows a few hundred thousand distinct CDR3 sequences, 15% to 19% of them singletons. The receptor's source is a woman in her 30s with Graves' hyperthyroidism. The chain joins TRBV5-6 to TRBJ2-1; possibly TRBD1 or TRBD2 for D (5 bases each). Source material: blood. The CDR3 sequence: CASSQGTKAYNEQFF. As DNA, the CDR3 is TGTGCCAGCAGCCAAGGGACGAAAGCCTACAATGAGCAGTTCTTC.